This T cell receptor (beta chain) was sequenced during a study of Graves' ophthalmopathy and Graves' hyperthyroidism. This clonotype was observed a handful of times. Its matching antigen is unknown. General observations from the study: Cross-validated, the 13-signature model showed 87.88%/81.08% sensitivity/specificity, and 80%/75% in the test set.

RNA transcripts yielded amplified TCR beta CDR3 regions. HTBI primers served in a first-round RT-PCR, which a second-round multiplex PCR followed. In TCRdb, the multiplex PCR reads were re-called with MiXCR into one record per CDR3 protein. The repertoire holds some 240,000 distinct CDR3 sequences, with around 45% as singletons. CDR1 is LGHDT and CDR2 is YNNKEL in the germline V gene (reference sequence). The CDR3 length is 14 residues. Trimming took off 4 bases at V and 4 bases at J, with 13 bases between the two ends. Orbital computed tomography and thyroid ultrasound, along with TRAb, serum thyroxine and clinical symptoms, underpinned diagnosis. Fresh peripheral blood (approximately 10 ml) yielded the PBMCs.

This TCR derives from an adult man with Graves' ophthalmopathy. The chain carries TRBV3-1 and TRBJ1-2; no definite D call. The sequenced material came from peripheral blood. The CDR3 is CASSPRVSSYGYTF. The DNA for the CDR3 is TGTGCCAGCAGCCCGAGGGTGTCCTCCTATGGCTACACCTTC.